Shown below are 3 T cell receptor beta chains from a single sample sequenced in a study of PD-L1 blockade in urothelial cancer. The method was immunoSEQ multiplex PCR; TCRdb's version includes in-frame clones alone and lacks a portion of them. The repertoire includes 11,000 to 15,000 clones, around 87% of them detected once, and roughly 15% sits in the top ten. This sample comprised PBMCs, obtained around atezolizumab (anti-PD-L1) treatment. The receptors were sampled from a man between 65 and 85 years old with urothelial cancer.

This rearrangement joins TRBV4-1 to TRBJ2-1, with TRBD2 matching 14 bases. This CDR3 comprises 18 residues. Germline lookup yields CDR1 MGHRA and CDR2 YSYEKL. J was trimmed by 5 bases and V by 4 bases; bases with no gene match: 10. The CDR3 DNA reads TGCGCCAGCAGCCTATGGACTAGCGGGGGGCCGGGTAACAATGAGCAGTTCTTC. Translation gives CASSLWTSGGPGNNEQFF.

This sequence joins TRBV20-1 and TRBJ1-1; D not certain. The CDR3 totals 11 residues. Looked up from germline, CDR1 is DFQATT and CDR2 is SNEGSKA (reference sequence). CDR3 DNA: TGCGGAGTGGCGGGTGGGACTGAAGCTTTCTTT. Translation gives CGVAGGTEAFF.

The rearrangement joins TRBV4-1 to TRBJ1-2; 7 nucleotides line up with TRBD1. Germline CDR1 reads MGHRA; CDR2 reads YSYEKL. With 1 base clipped from V and 2 bases from J, the junction kept 4 bases outside the gene matches. The CDR3 contains 15 residues. The CDR3 region is CASSQGQGANYGYTF. The CDR3 bases are TGCGCCAGCAGCCAAGGACAGGGTGCAAACTATGGCTACACCTTC.